The clone carrying this TCR beta chain was picked up a small number of times. Its antigen is not identified. Just one base apart from a much larger clone, this may be a read error. TCR alpha and beta CDR3 regions were amplified from RNA using iRepertoire nested multiplex PCR. A single record per CDR3 protein comes from TCRdb applying MiXCR to the multiplex PCR reads. The data show approximately 90,000 distinct CDR3 sequences, with about 23% seen just once and 5.5% to 7.5% held by the top ten. This sample is part of a study of glioma-infiltrating T cells. Whole-study results and caveats: Very few CDR3 sequences were shared between tissue and blood. Above-expected tissue-blood divergence occurred in all gliomas, most in low-grade ones.

This CDR3 has 15 residues. CDR1 and CDR2 (germline): LNHNV, YYDKDF (reference sequence). The V gene lost 0 bases and the J gene lost 2 bases, with 8 bases spanning the gap. The chain joins TRBV15 to TRBJ1-5; D not certain. The sequence came from a human donor with low-grade glioma or glioblastoma, undergoing nonglioma brain surgery, or in good health (not recorded which). The material sequenced was glioma tissue, nonneoplastic brain tissue, or PBMCs (not recorded which). CDR3 nucleotides: TGTGCCACCAGCAGAGATTGGGGAGGCAATCAGCCCCAGCATTTT. This gives the protein CATSRDWGGNQPQHF.